This T cell receptor beta chain was sequenced in a study of CD8 T cells in ankylosing spondylitis. TCRdb re-analysed the 5' RACE reads in MiXCR, keeping a single row per CDR3 protein. The table has about 250,000 distinct CDR3 sequences, approximately 20% seen once. The CDR3 is 15 residues long. CDR1 and CDR2 (germline): MGHRA, YSYEKL. The germline V and J ends were trimmed by 3 bases and 3 bases, with 11 bases remaining between them. This clonotype was seen at least ten times. Its antigen is undetermined. General study points: Significant enrichment of disease-linked clones was reportedly seen in matched ankylosing spondylitis synovial fluid.

This TCR was recovered from a male donor with ankylosing spondylitis or in good health (not recorded which). This chain joins TRBV4-1 and TRBJ2-2, with D hard to call. Specimen: blood, either unsorted or a sorted T cell fraction (not recorded which). The CDR3 DNA reads as TGCGCCAGCAGCCACCCGCTTTTAGACACCGGGGAGCTGTTTTTT. This translates into CASSHPLLDTGELFF.